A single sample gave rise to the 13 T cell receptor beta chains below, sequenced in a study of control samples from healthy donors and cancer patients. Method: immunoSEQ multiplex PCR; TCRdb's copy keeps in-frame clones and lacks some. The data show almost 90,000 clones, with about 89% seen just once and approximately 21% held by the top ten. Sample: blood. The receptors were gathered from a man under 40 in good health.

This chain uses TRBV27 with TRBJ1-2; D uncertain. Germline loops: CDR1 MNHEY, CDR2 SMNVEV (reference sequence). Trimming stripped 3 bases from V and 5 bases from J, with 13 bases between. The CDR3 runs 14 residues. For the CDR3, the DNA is TGTGCCAGCAGTTTTCGGGCAGGAGCGTATGGCTACACCTTC. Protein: CASSFRAGAYGYTF.

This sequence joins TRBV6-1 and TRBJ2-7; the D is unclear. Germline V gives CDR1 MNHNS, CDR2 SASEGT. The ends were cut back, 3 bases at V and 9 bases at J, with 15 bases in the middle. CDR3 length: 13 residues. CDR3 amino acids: CASSEAHFQPQYV. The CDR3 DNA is TGTGCCAGCAGTGAGGCCCATTTTCAACCGCAGTACGTC.

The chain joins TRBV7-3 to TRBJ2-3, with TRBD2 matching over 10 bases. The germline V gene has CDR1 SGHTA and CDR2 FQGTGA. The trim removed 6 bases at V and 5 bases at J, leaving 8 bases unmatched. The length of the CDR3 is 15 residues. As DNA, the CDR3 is TGTGCCAGCAGTCCGAGCGGGGGGGCCCGAGATACGCAGTATTTT. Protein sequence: CASSPSGGARDTQYF.

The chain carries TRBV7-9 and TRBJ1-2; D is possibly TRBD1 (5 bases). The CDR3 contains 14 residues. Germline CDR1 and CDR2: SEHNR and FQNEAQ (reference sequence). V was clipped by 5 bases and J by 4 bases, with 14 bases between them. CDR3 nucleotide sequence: TGTGCCAGCAGCGAGGGCGGCAGGGTCTATGGCTACACCTTC. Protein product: CASSEGGRVYGYTF.

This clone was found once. The DNA for the CDR3 is TGTGCCAGCAGCTTGGGGCCACAGGGGAATGAGCAGTTCTTC. Translation gives CASSLGPQGNEQFF. The chain carries TRBV11-3 and TRBJ2-1, with TRBD1 identical over 7 bases. Germline CDR1 SGHNT, CDR2 YENEEA. The junction had 6 bases not matched to a gene; V was cut back by 3 bases and J by 7 bases. The CDR3 has 14 amino acids.

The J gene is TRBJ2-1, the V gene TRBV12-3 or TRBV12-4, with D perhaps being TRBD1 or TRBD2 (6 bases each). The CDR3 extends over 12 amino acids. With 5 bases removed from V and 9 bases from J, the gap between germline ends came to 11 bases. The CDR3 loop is CASSRGQGEQFF. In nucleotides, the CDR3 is TGTGCCAGCAGTCGGGGGCAAGGTGAGCAGTTCTTC.

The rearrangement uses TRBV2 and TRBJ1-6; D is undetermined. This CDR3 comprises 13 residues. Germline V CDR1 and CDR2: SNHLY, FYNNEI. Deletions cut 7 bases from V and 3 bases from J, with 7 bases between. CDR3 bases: TGTGCCAGCAAAACGGACTATAATTCACCCCTCCACTTT. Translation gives CASKTDYNSPLHF.

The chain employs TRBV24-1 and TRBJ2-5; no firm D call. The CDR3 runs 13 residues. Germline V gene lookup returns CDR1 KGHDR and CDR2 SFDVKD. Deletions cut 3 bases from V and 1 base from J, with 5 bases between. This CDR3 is CATSDQRQETQYF. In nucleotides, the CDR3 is TGTGCCACCAGTGATCAGCGCCAAGAGACCCAGTACTTC.

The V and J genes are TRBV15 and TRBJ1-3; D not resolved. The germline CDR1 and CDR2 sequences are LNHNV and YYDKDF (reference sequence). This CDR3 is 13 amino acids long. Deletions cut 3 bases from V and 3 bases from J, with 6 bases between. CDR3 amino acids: CATSSYRGNTIYF. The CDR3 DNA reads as TGTGCCACCAGCAGCTACCGTGGAAACACCATATATTTT.

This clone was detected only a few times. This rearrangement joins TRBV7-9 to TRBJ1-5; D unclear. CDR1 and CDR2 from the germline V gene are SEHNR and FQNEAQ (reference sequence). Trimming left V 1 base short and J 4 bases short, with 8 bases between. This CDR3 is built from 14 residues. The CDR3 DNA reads TGTGCCAGCAGCTTAGGGGAGGGAAATCAGCCCCAGCATTTT. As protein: CASSLGEGNQPQHF.

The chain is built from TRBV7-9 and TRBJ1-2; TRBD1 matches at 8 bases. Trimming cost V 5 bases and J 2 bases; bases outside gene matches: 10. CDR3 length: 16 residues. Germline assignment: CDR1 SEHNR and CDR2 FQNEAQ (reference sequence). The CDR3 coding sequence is TGTGCCAGCAGCCCGTTCTACCCAGGGGGCAACTATGGCTACACCTTC. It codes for CASSPFYPGGNYGYTF.

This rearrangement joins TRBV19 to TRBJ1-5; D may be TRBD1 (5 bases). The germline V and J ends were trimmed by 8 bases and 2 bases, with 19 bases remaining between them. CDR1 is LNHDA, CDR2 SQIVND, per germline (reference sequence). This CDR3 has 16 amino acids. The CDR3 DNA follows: TGTGCCAGTCGCCCCCGGGGGAGGGGAGGCAATCAGCCCCAGCATTTT. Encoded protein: CASRPRGRGGNQPQHF.

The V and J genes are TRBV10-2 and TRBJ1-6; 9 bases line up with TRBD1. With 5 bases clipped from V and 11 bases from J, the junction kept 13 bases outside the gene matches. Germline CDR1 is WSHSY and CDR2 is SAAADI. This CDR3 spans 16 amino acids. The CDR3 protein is CASSPQGDRVVAPLHF. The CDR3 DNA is TGCGCCAGCAGTCCACAAGGGGACAGGGTAGTGGCACCCCTCCACTTT.